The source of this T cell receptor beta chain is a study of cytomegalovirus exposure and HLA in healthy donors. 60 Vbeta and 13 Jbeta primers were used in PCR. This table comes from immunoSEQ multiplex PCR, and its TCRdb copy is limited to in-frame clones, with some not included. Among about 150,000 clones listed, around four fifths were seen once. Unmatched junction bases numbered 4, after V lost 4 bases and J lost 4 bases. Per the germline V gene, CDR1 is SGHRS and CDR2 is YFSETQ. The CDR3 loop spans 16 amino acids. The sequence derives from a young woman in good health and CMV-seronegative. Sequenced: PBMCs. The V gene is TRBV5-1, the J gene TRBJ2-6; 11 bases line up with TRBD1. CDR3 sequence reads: CASSLGQGAGANVLTF. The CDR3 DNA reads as TGCGCCAGCAGCCTAGGACAGGGGGCGGGGGCCAACGTCCTGACTTTC.